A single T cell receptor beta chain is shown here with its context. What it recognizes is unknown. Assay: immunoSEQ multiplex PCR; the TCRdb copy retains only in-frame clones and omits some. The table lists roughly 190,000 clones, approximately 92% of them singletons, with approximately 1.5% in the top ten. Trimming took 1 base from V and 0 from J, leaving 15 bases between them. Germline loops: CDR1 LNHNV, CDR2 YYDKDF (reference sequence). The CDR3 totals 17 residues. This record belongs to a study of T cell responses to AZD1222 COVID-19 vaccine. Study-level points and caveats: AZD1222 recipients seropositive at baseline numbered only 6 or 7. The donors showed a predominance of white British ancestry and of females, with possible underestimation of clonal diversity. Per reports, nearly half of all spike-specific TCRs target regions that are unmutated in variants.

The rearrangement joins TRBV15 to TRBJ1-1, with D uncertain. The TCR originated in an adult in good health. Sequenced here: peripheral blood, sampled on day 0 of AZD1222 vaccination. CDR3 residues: CATSRVGGTSVNTEAFF. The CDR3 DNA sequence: TGTGCCACCAGCAGAGTGGGTGGAACTTCGGTGAACACTGAAGCTTTCTTT.